This entry describes one TCR beta chain. The target antigen is unknown. At the time of sampling, donors were nominally healthy, though unrecorded immune exposures were likely. These data are taken from a study of cytomegalovirus exposure and HLA in healthy donors. Whole-study results and caveats: Cytomegalovirus association was assigned to approximately 160 TCR beta chains. In vitro assays verified that a few CMV-associated chains recognized CMV antigens specifically. More clonal expansion characterized HLA-associated TCR beta chains than equally common others in a later analysis.

The study ran its PCR with 60 Vbeta and 13 Jbeta primers. Sequenced by immunoSEQ multiplex PCR; TCRdb stores in-frame clones only, minus some. The sample's table shows around 140,000 clones. The sequence was collected from a young woman in good health and CMV-seronegative. Source material: PBMCs.

The chain's CDR3 is CASSVASGSIGDTQYF. The CDR3 DNA reads as TGTGCCAGCAGTGTCGCTAGCGGGAGTATCGGAGATACGCAGTATTTT. This chain links TRBV6-1 with TRBJ2-3; 10 bases match TRBD2. The germline V gene has CDR1 MNHNS and CDR2 SASEGT. The CDR3 is 16 amino acids. J gave up 5 bases and V 4 bases, and 9 bases lay outside the gene matches.